This T cell receptor (beta chain) was sequenced in a study of cytomegalovirus exposure and HLA in healthy donors. Study results and caveats: A previous analysis found most TCR beta V segments productive roughly 90% or roughly 30% of the time.

Unmatched junction bases numbered 9, after V lost 4 bases and J lost 5 bases. Germline V CDR1 and CDR2: SGHNT, YYREEE (reference sequence). This CDR3 has 15 amino acids. The PCR was carried out with 60 Vbeta primers and 13 Jbeta primers. Data came from immunoSEQ multiplex PCR; TCRdb stores just in-frame clones and leaves some out. Of about 160,000 clones in the sample, roughly 75% were seen once. Concerning this clone: The antigen is not known.

The chain employs TRBV5-4 and TRBJ1-1, with 9 bases aligning to TRBD1. Material for sequencing was PBMCs. The sequence was collected from a woman between 50 and 59 years old in good health and CMV-seropositive. This CDR3 reads CASSAPGQGHTEAFF. In nucleotides, the CDR3 is TGTGCCAGCAGCGCACCCGGACAGGGGCATACTGAAGCTTTCTTT.